The 13 T cell receptor beta chains reported below all come from one sample, sequenced in a study of blood T cell repertoires in COVID-19 (dated by TCRdb to the early 2020s). Library construction relied on the immunoSEQ multiplex PCR assay. Sourced from immuneACCESS, this table was stored by TCRdb with only in-frame sequences that have V and J called. A share of the clones is absent; for the studies checked, an unresolved V gene accounts for under half, and the remainder has no known explanation. The sample has under 300,000 clones on record, about four fifths of them singletons. Roughly 9.6% of the sample belongs to the ten largest clones. Sequences were obtained from peripheral blood. The source is an elderly woman with acute or convalescent COVID-19.

The rearrangement joins TRBV15 to TRBJ1-1; TRBD1 is a possible D gene (6 bases). CDR3 length: 14 amino acids. Germline CDR1 LNHNV, CDR2 YYDKDF (reference sequence). The V end was cut by 5 bases, the J end by 5 bases, with 15 bases between. The CDR3 protein is CATSPGGALTEAFF. DNA of the CDR3: TGTGCCACCAGCCCTGGGGGGGCGCTTACTGAAGCTTTCTTT.

The rearrangement joins TRBV28 to TRBJ1-1, with D unresolved. This CDR3 comprises 12 residues. Trimming took 6 bases from V and 8 from J, leaving 13 bases between them. The germline V gene encodes CDR1 MDHEN and CDR2 SYDVKM. The CDR3: CASSRGPGEAFF. The DNA for the CDR3 is TGTGCCAGCAGCCGAGGGCCTGGCGAAGCTTTCTTT.

This clone was counted between two and nine times. The gene calls are TRBV2 and TRBJ1-4; D is possibly TRBD1 (6 bases). The CDR3 length is 15 residues. V was clipped by 8 bases and J by 0 bases, with 13 bases between them. Germline loops: CDR1 SNHLY, CDR2 FYNNEI. The CDR3 sequence: CASRGAGATNEKLFF. The DNA for the CDR3 is TGTGCCAGCCGGGGGGCAGGGGCAACTAATGAAAAACTGTTTTTT. Full variable domain (rest looked up from reference TRBV2 and TRBJ1-4): EPEVTQTPSHQVTQMGQEVILRCVPISNHLYFYWYRQILGQKVEFLVSFYNNEISEKSEIFDDQFSVERPDGSNFTLKIRSTKLEDSAMYFCASRGAGATNEKLFFGSGTQLSVL.

V usage is TRBV4-1 and J usage is TRBJ1-1; D not certain. This CDR3 region has 15 residues. The germline V gene has CDR1 MGHRA and CDR2 YSYEKL. Trimming pared 0 bases from V and 0 bases from J, leaving 8 bases between. CDR3 amino acids: CASSQEPDLNTEAFF. CDR3 bases: TGCGCCAGCAGCCAAGAGCCGGACTTGAACACTGAAGCTTTCTTT.

The chain has TRBV5-1 and TRBJ1-6; 7 nucleotides align to TRBD1. The CDR3 sequence is 15 residues long. After removal of 4 bases from V and 7 bases from J, the junction contained 8 bases not matched to a gene. Germline values: CDR1 SGHRS, CDR2 YFSETQ. The CDR3 nucleotides are TGCGCCAGCAGCCTCAGACAGGGCAGCAATTCACCCCTCCACTTT. Its translation: CASSLRQGSNSPLHF.

The V and J genes are TRBV15 and TRBJ2-2; TRBD1 agrees at 10 bases. Trimming cost V 5 bases and J 4 bases; bases outside gene matches: 10. The CDR3 consists of 17 residues. Per the germline V gene, CDR1 is LNHNV and CDR2 is YYDKDF (reference sequence). CDR3 sequence reads: CATSGTGAGGITGELFF. Here the CDR3 DNA reads TGTGCCACCAGCGGGACAGGGGCCGGGGGTATCACCGGGGAGCTGTTTTTT.

V gene TRBV28 combines with J gene TRBJ1-2; 9 bases agree with TRBD1. V lost 2 bases and J lost 4; bases outside the gene matches: 5. CDR3 size: 15 residues. The germline V gene encodes CDR1 MDHEN and CDR2 SYDVKM. In DNA form, the CDR3 reads TGTGCCAGCAGTTTAGGTGGGACAGGGATCTATGGCTACACCTTC. Its translation is CASSLGGTGIYGYTF.

This sequence joins TRBV7-3 and TRBJ2-1; unclear D gene. The V gene lost 5 bases and the J gene lost 4 bases, with 9 bases spanning the gap. CDR3 length: 13 amino acids. Germline V gene data show CDR1 as SGHTA and CDR2 as FQGTGA. The CDR3 DNA is TGTGCCAGCAGCCCTTCTATTTACAATGAGCAGTTCTTC. The encoded protein is CASSPSIYNEQFF.

V is TRBV9 and J is TRBJ2-2; D is unclear. The CDR3 is 17 amino acids. CDR1 and CDR2 from the germline V gene are SGDLS and YYNGEE. V was pared by 2 bases and J by 0 bases, with 14 bases between. This CDR3 is CASSVFAGPTNTGELFF. Here the CDR3 DNA reads TGTGCCAGCAGCGTTTTCGCAGGCCCTACGAACACCGGGGAGCTGTTTTTT.

V gene TRBV28 combines with J gene TRBJ1-1; D is undetermined. This CDR3 contains 13 residues. The V end lost 6 bases, the J end lost 0 bases, and 8 bases lay between the germline ends. CDR1 is MDHEN and CDR2 is SYDVKM in the germline V gene. The CDR3 sequence is CASSPPVNTEAFF. The CDR3 DNA follows: TGTGCCAGCAGCCCCCCCGTGAACACTGAAGCTTTCTTT.

The chain combines TRBV18 with TRBJ2-2; perhaps TRBD2 as D (6 bases). CDR3 length equals 17 residues. Germline V CDR1 and CDR2: KGHSH, LQKENI. The V gene lost 0 bases and the J gene lost 1 base, with 12 bases spanning the gap. The CDR3 sequence is CASSPPVGGVNTGELFF. The CDR3 DNA follows: TGTGCCAGCTCACCACCAGTTGGCGGGGTGAACACCGGGGAGCTGTTTTTT.

V gene TRBV28 combines with J gene TRBJ1-2; D remains ambiguous. Per germline, CDR1 MDHEN and CDR2 SYDVKM. The V end was cut by 7 bases, the J end by 5 bases, with 17 bases between. The CDR3 runs 14 residues. CDR3 bases: TGTGCCAGCACCCCTCCCCGGGTTGGGTATGGCTACACCTTC. Amino acid sequence: CASTPPRVGYGYTF.

The chain combines TRBV4-1 with TRBJ1-2; D is undetermined. CDR1 is MGHRA, CDR2 YSYEKL, per germline. V was pared by 1 base and J by 8 bases, with 11 bases between. This CDR3 has 13 amino acids. The CDR3, as DNA: TGCGCCAGCAGCCAAGTATCTGCAGGCGGCTACACCTTC. Translation gives CASSQVSAGGYTF.